The clone carrying this T cell receptor beta chain appeared once. What it binds is unknown. The data originate from a study of cytomegalovirus exposure and HLA in healthy donors. About the research overall: The Caucasian-associated ancestry cluster held around 76% of 350 to 450 genotyped donors.

13 Jbeta primers and 60 Vbeta primers were used for the PCR. Produced via immunoSEQ multiplex PCR; TCRdb's table is partial and in-frame only. The repertoire has 160,000 or so clones, approximately 84% of them found once; the top ten carry 7%. CDR1 SGHTA and CDR2 FQGNSA come from the germline V gene. This CDR3 is 16 amino acids long. The ends lost 4 bases at V and 3 bases at J; junction bases unmatched: 7. Study-level results: Many donors shared some public TCRs, even though most TCR sequences were rare. Immune exposure information available was restricted to CMV serostatus. It was reported that TCR beta sequences correctly inferred the HLA-A and HLA-B alleles for most subjects.

The sequence came from a woman between 35 and 50 years old in good health and CMV-seropositive. Sequenced input: PBMCs. The chain uses TRBV7-2 and TRBJ2-1; 9 nucleotides line up with TRBD2. Written as DNA, the CDR3 is TGTGCCAGCAGCTCGGACCTAGCGGGGTACTACAATGAGCAGTTCTTC. This codes for CASSSDLAGYYNEQFF.